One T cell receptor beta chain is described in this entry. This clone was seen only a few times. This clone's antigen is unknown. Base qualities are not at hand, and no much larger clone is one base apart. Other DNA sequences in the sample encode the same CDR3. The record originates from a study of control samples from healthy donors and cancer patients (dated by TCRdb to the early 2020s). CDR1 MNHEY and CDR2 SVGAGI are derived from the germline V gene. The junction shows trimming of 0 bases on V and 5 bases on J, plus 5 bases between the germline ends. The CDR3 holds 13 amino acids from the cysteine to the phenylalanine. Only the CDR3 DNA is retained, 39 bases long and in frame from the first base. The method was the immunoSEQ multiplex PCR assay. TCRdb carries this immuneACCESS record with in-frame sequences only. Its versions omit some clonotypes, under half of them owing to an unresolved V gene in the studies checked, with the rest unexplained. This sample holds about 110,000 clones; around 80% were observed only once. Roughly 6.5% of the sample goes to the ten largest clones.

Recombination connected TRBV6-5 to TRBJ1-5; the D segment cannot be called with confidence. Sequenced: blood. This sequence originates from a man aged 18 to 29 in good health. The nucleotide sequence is TGTGCCAGCAGTTACTCATTGGATCAGCCCCAGCATTTT. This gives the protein CASSYSLDQPQHF.